This TCR beta chain derives from a study of blood T cell repertoires in COVID-19. About the study: From the United States, Italy and Spain came samples of acute and convalescent COVID-19.

This clone was detected a few times. Original processing notes: Amplification of reference gene primers was used by the study to estimate nucleated cell counts. Here immunoSEQ multiplex PCR was the method, and the copy in TCRdb shows in-frame clones only, minus some. That table is the source of V, J and clone size, and D and trimming were worked out from the DNA. The data contain roughly 150,000 clones, approximately 77% of them seen just once; the ten biggest clones take up over 9.5%. The TCR sequence derives from a woman older than 75 with active or convalescent COVID-19. Sequenced input: peripheral blood.

CDR3 in amino acids: CASSWLAGPENEQYF. In nucleotides, the CDR3 is TGTGCCAGCAGTTGGCTAGCGGGACCTGAAAACGAGCAGTACTTC. The chain recombines TRBV27 with TRBJ2-7; 9 positions agree with TRBD2. V shed 4 bases and J 5 bases; nucleotides not matched to a gene: 9. CDR1 MNHEY and CDR2 SMNVEV come from the germline V gene (reference sequence). The CDR3 totals 15 residues.